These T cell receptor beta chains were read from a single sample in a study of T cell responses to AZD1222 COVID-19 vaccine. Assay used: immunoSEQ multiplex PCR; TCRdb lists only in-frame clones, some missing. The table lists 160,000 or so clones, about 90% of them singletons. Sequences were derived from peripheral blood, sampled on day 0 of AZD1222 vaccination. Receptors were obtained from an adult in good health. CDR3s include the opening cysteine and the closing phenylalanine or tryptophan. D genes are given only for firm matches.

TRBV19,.,CASSIAGRDQPQHF
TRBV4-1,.,CASSQDRGTSEKLFF
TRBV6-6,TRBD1,CASSGGDSQNTEAFF
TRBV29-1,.,CSVVIGAEYNEQFF
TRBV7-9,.,CASSLEDSNQPQHF
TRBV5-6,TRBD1,CASSGWGQGATDTQYF
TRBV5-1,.,CASSPYGAYNEQFF
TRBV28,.,CASSLSVQPQHF
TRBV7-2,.,CASSSLTAYTEAFF
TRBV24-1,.,CATSERGFQPQHF
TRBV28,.,CASSLVWGSSSGANVLTF
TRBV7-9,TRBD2,CASSPSGRPYEQYF
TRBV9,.,CASSVASSSYEQYF
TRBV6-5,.,CASSQTREGYTF
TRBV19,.,CASSMGALGRQNTEAFF
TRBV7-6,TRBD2,CASSLGVAGDFAEQYF